The next 26 T cell receptor beta chains were all read from a single sample in a study of T cell changes during pregnancy in multiple sclerosis. Profiled with immunoSEQ multiplex PCR; TCRdb holds only in-frame clones, not every one. Of under 30,000 clones in the sample, 89% were seen once. Sequences were derived from CD8+ T cells from peripheral blood mononuclear cells, sampled after pregnancy. These receptors all come from a female donor with multiple sclerosis, enrolled in a pregnancy study.

This clone was counted a single time. The chain links TRBV19 to TRBJ1-5; a weak D match, TRBD1 (5 bases). V lost 7 bases to trimming and J lost 0 bases, with 13 bases between them. Germline CDR1 reads LNHDA; CDR2 reads SQIVND (reference sequence). The CDR3 extends over 15 amino acids. Here the CDR3 DNA reads TGTGCCAGTAAGCCAGGGCATTATAGCAATCAGCCCCAGCATTTT. This codes for CASKPGHYSNQPQHF.

The chain is built from TRBV27 and TRBJ2-2; unclear D gene. Germline loops: CDR1 MNHEY, CDR2 SMNVEV (reference sequence). The ends were cut back, 5 bases at V and 5 bases at J, with 9 bases in the middle. The length of the CDR3 is 13 residues. CDR3 in amino acids: CASSGFGTGELFF. The CDR3 DNA follows: TGTGCCAGCAGTGGGTTCGGGACCGGGGAGCTGTTTTTT.

The gene calls are TRBV11-2 and TRBJ1-1; the match to TRBD1 covers 9 bases. V lost 7 bases to trimming and J lost 5 bases; unmatched junction nucleotides: 11. CDR1 and CDR2 (germline): SGHAT, FQNNGV. The CDR3 is 15 amino acids. The CDR3 protein is CASIGLTGGSTEAFF. As DNA, the CDR3 is TGTGCCAGCATCGGTCTAACAGGGGGCTCTACTGAAGCTTTCTTT.

The genes are TRBV4-3 and TRBJ2-7; 10 nucleotides line up with TRBD1. The germline V gene has CDR1 LGHNA and CDR2 YSLEER. This CDR3 is built from 16 residues. The J segment lost 2 bases and the V segment lost 0 bases, leaving 4 bases of the junction unmatched. The CDR3 bases are TGCGCCAGCAGCCAAGATTTAGGACAGGGGGCCTACGAGCAGTACTTC. Encoded protein: CASSQDLGQGAYEQYF.

This chain joins TRBV4-1 and TRBJ2-1; 9 bases fit TRBD2. Germline lookup yields CDR1 MGHRA and CDR2 YSYEKL. The CDR3 runs 15 residues. With 1 base clipped from V and 9 bases from J, the junction kept 7 bases outside the gene matches. The CDR3 loop is CASSQGGLAKPEQFF. The CDR3 nucleotides are TGCGCCAGCAGCCAAGGCGGACTAGCGAAGCCTGAGCAGTTCTTC.

This chain joins TRBV27 and TRBJ2-5; 7 bases map to TRBD2. Looked up from germline, CDR1 is MNHEY and CDR2 is SMNVEV (reference sequence). CDR3 length: 14 amino acids. Trimming cost V 6 bases and J 3 bases; bases outside gene matches: 7. CDR3 coding DNA: TGTGCCAGCAGCTCCTGGGGGGGAGAAGAGACCCAGTACTTC. It specifies CASSSWGGEETQYF.

This clone was picked up a small number of times. The rearrangement links TRBV4-3 to TRBJ2-2, with TRBD2 as a possible D gene (6 bases). The V gene lost 2 bases and the J gene lost 3 bases, with 13 bases spanning the gap. Germline CDR1 and CDR2: LGHNA and YSLEER. The CDR3 covers 16 residues. The CDR3 nucleotides read TGCGCCAGCAGCCAAAAACCGGGACTCCACACCGGGGAGCTGTTTTTT. As protein: CASSQKPGLHTGELFF.

The chain links TRBV11-2 to TRBJ2-1, with 15 bases fitting TRBD2. Germline assignment: CDR1 SGHAT and CDR2 FQNNGV. The trim removed 4 bases at V and 8 bases at J, leaving 6 bases unmatched. This CDR3 region has 16 residues. CDR3 sequence: CASSSWTSGRADEQFF. The CDR3 region has the DNA TGTGCCAGCAGCTCCTGGACTAGCGGGAGGGCTGATGAGCAGTTCTTC.

This chain links TRBV27 with TRBJ2-2; D might be TRBD2 (6 bases). The germline V and J ends were trimmed by 3 bases and 6 bases, with 8 bases remaining between them. Germline V lookup: CDR1 MNHEY, CDR2 SMNVEV (reference sequence). The CDR3 consists of 13 residues. This CDR3 is CASSFWGAGELFF. CDR3 sequence (DNA): TGTGCCAGCAGTTTTTGGGGGGCCGGGGAGCTGTTTTTT.

The CDR3 sequence: CASSEALAGPDTQYF. DNA for the CDR3: TGTGCCAGCAGTGAAGCGCTGGCAGGCCCAGATACGCAGTATTTT. The chain recombines TRBV6-1 with TRBJ2-3; no firm D call. The V gene's germline CDR1 is MNHNS and CDR2 SASEGT. The length of the CDR3 is 15 residues. Trimming left V 0 bases short and J 4 bases short, with 11 bases between.

This clone is a singleton in its sample. The chain uses TRBV4-2 and TRBJ2-1; 12 bases fit TRBD2. Trimming removed 0 bases from V and 5 bases from J; junction bases left unmatched: 2. Germline lookup yields CDR1 LGHNA and CDR2 YNFKEQ. The CDR3 sequence is 16 residues long. CDR3 coding DNA: TGTGCCAGCAGCCAAGAGTGGACTAGCGGGAACAATGAGCAGTTCTTC. Translated, it gives CASSQEWTSGNNEQFF.

This clone is a singleton in its sample. CDR3 sequence reads: CASSWDGQGRETQYF. Written as DNA, the CDR3 is TGTGCCAGCAGTTGGGATGGACAGGGACGAGAGACCCAGTACTTC. V gene TRBV6-6 combines with J gene TRBJ2-5; 8 bases fit TRBD1. This CDR3 region has 15 residues. V dropped 4 bases and J dropped 4; count of bases not matched to a gene: 8. Germline loops: CDR1 MNHNY, CDR2 SVGAGI (reference sequence).

The V and J genes are TRBV7-9 and TRBJ2-7; the D gene is possibly TRBD2 (7 bases). The length of the CDR3 is 13 residues. V gave up 9 bases and J gave up 4 bases, with 16 bases separating them. Germline values: CDR1 SEHNR, CDR2 FQNEAQ (reference sequence). The chain's CDR3 is CASRGAGHYEQYF. CDR3 DNA sequence: TGTGCCAGTAGGGGAGCGGGACATTACGAGCAGTACTTC.

The gene calls are TRBV13 and TRBJ1-1, with D uncertain. This CDR3 has 12 residues. CDR1 PRHDT and CDR2 FYEKMQ come from the germline V gene (reference sequence). With 4 bases removed from V and 2 bases from J, the gap between germline ends came to 5 bases. The CDR3: CASSSFNTEAFF. CDR3 coding DNA: TGTGCCAGCAGCTCCTTTAACACTGAAGCTTTCTTT.

V usage is TRBV7-2 and J usage is TRBJ2-2, with no clear D. Trimming pared 3 bases from V and 3 bases from J, leaving 8 bases between. CDR1 SGHTA and CDR2 FQGNSA come from the germline V gene. The CDR3 runs to 14 residues. The CDR3 sequence is CASSFVKHTGELFF. The CDR3 nucleotides are TGTGCCAGCAGCTTCGTGAAGCACACCGGGGAGCTGTTTTTT.

The chain recombines TRBV21-1 with TRBJ2-7; the tabulated D call, TRBD1, remains unverified against the DNA. TRBV21-1 is marked as a pseudogene. This CDR3 region has 17 residues. The CDR3 DNA reads as TGTGCCAGCAGCACCACCTCCCCTGGACACGAGACCTACGAGCAGTACTTC. As protein: CASSTTSPGHETYEQYF.

V is TRBV28 and J is TRBJ2-2, with a tentative D call TRBD2 (6 bases). This CDR3 is built from 12 residues. With 8 bases removed from V and 5 bases from J, the gap between germline ends came to 9 bases. Germline V gives CDR1 MDHEN, CDR2 SYDVKM. CDR3 region: CASRRETGELFF. CDR3 DNA: TGTGCCAGCCGTCGGGAGACCGGGGAGCTGTTTTTT.

The V gene is TRBV10-3, the J gene TRBJ1-2; D possibly corresponds to TRBD1 (5 bases). The V end lost 10 bases, the J end lost 4 bases, and 16 bases lay between the germline ends. The CDR3 spans 13 residues. CDR1 is ENHRY and CDR2 is SYGVKD in the germline V gene. Here the CDR3 reads CATQGTPRYGYTF. In DNA form, the CDR3 reads TGTGCCACCCAGGGAACTCCTCGCTATGGCTACACCTTC.

The chain is built from TRBV2 and TRBJ1-1, with D possibly being TRBD1 (5 bases). Trimming cost V 4 bases and J 4 bases, with 16 bases left between them. The length of the CDR3 is 15 residues. The germline gives CDR1 SNHLY, CDR2 FYNNEI. The CDR3 DNA reads TGTGCCAGCAGTGTAGGGGATGAGTTAGGCACTGAAGCTTTCTTT. It is translated as CASSVGDELGTEAFF.

CDR3 residues: CASSPPLGYEQYF. In DNA, the CDR3 is TGTGCCAGCAGCCCCCCACTAGGGTACGAGCAGTACTTC. The chain links TRBV7-9 to TRBJ2-7, with TRBD2 as a possible D gene (5 bases). This CDR3 spans 13 amino acids. Germline CDR1 SEHNR, CDR2 FQNEAQ (reference sequence). Trimming took off 5 bases at V and 4 bases at J, with 12 bases between the two ends. The variable domain in full, completed from reference TRBV7-9 and TRBJ2-7, reads DTGVSQNPRHKITKRGQNVTFRCDPISEHNRLYWYRQTLGQGPEFLTYFQNEAQLEKSRLLSDRFSAERPKGSFSTLEIQRTEQGDSAMYLCASSPPLGYEQYFGPGTRLTVT.

The chain joins TRBV19 to TRBJ2-7; 8 nucleotides align to TRBD2. CDR3 size: 12 residues. Germline assignment: CDR1 LNHDA and CDR2 SQIVND (reference sequence). The trim removed 7 bases at V and 5 bases at J, leaving 4 bases unmatched. This CDR3 reads CASTSGSHEQYF. The CDR3 DNA reads as TGTGCCAGTACGAGCGGGAGTCACGAGCAGTACTTC.

This rearrangement joins TRBV9 to TRBJ1-2; weak D call: TRBD1 (5 bases). Trimming took 3 bases from V and 4 from J, leaving 13 bases between them. Germline lookup yields CDR1 SGDLS and CDR2 YYNGEE. The CDR3 covers 14 residues. The CDR3 loop reads CASSGGQILYGYTF. As DNA, the CDR3 is TGTGCCAGCAGCGGGGGCCAGATTCTCTATGGCTACACCTTC.

This chain joins TRBV7-3 and TRBJ1-2, with 9 bases identical to TRBD1. Germline CDR1 reads SGHTA; CDR2 reads FQGTGA. The junction had 7 bases not matched to a gene; V was cut back by 2 bases and J by 6 bases. The CDR3 has 15 residues. In nucleotides, the CDR3 is TGTGCCAGCAGCTTAGTCGGGACAGGGATGGATGGCTACACCTTC. It specifies CASSLVGTGMDGYTF.

The chain is built from TRBV13 and TRBJ2-7, with 7 bases that match TRBD2. The V segment lost 4 bases and the J segment 5 bases; nucleotides outside the gene matches: 8. The CDR3 covers 14 residues. Germline CDR1 is PRHDT and CDR2 is FYEKMQ (reference sequence). The DNA of the CDR3 is TGTGCCAGCAGCTCGGGACTAACAGTAAACGAGCAGTACTTC. It translates to CASSSGLTVNEQYF. Supplemented by reference TRBV13 and TRBJ2-7, the full variable domain reads AAGVIQSPRHLIKEKRETATLKCYPIPRHDTVYWYQQGPGQDPQFLISFYEKMQSDKGSIPDRFSAQQFSDYHSELNMSSLELGDSALYFCASSSGLTVNEQYFGPGTRLTVT.

The chain couples TRBV4-3 to TRBJ2-1; TRBD1 aligns across 11 bases. Per the germline V gene, CDR1 is LGHNA and CDR2 is YSLEER. Trimming took 3 bases from V and 6 from J; bases not matched to a gene: 1. This CDR3 is 14 amino acids long. Here the CDR3 DNA reads TGCGCCAGCAGCCAGGACAGGGGGCGCAATGAGCAGTTCTTC. It encodes CASSQDRGRNEQFF.

V gene TRBV5-6 combines with J gene TRBJ1-1; D is unresolved. Trimming took off 0 bases at V and 2 bases at J, with 2 bases between the two ends. CDR3 length: 12 amino acids. CDR1 is SGHDT, CDR2 YYEEEE, per germline. The CDR3 spells CASSLVNTEAFF. The CDR3 bases are TGTGCCAGCAGCTTGGTAAACACTGAAGCTTTCTTT.